This T cell receptor beta chain was found in a study of T-cell reconstitution after alpha-beta-depleted transplantation in children. Trimming cost V 3 bases and J 2 bases; bases outside gene matches: 4. Germline CDR1 is LNHNV and CDR2 is YYDKDF (reference sequence). CDR3 length: 14 amino acids. A library of TCRbeta sequences, prepared with unique molecular identifiers, was generated. MiXCR was run by TCRdb on the PCR reads, yielding one entry per CDR3 protein. Of about 440,000 distinct CDR3 sequences in the sample, 43% were seen once. Ten or more counts support this clonotype. The receptor was derived from a girl aged 2-10 years with aplastic anemia, due to receive a stem cell transplant. The sequencing used PBMCs, collected before TCRalphabeta/CD19-depleted stem cell transplant. The gene calls are TRBV15 and TRBJ2-7; TRBD1 matches 7 bases. The CDR3 sequence: CATSRNRGAYEQYF. CDR3 bases: TGTGCCACCAGCAGGAACAGGGGCGCCTACGAGCAGTACTTC.